These 18 T cell receptor beta chains were sequenced from one sample in a study of blood T cells in healthy people across ages. Using a J-beta primer mix together with a sample-barcoded 5' primer, a second PCR was run for roughly 6 to 12 cycles. TCRdb independently ran MiXCR on the 5' RACE reads; one entry per CDR3 protein. Of 1.5 million to 2 million distinct CDR3 sequences listed, roughly 30% are singletons. The sequenced material came from blood. Receptors were obtained from a woman aged 25 to 39 in good health.

This clonotype was detected a few times. In DNA, the CDR3 is TGTGCCAGCAGCCTTTGGACTACACCCCACGAGCAGTACTTC. Its translation: CASSLWTTPHEQYF. This chain links TRBV3-1 with TRBJ2-7; possibly TRBD2 for D (6 bases). The germline V gene has CDR1 LGHDT and CDR2 YNNKEL (reference sequence). Trimming shortened V by 4 bases and J by 5 bases, and 15 bases separated the two germline ends. The CDR3 has 14 residues.

The CDR3 DNA reads as TGTGCCACCAGCGGGGGACAGGGTTTTGAAAAACTGTTTTTT. Translation: CATSGGQGFEKLFF. The chain has TRBV15 and TRBJ1-4; 9 bases are a match to TRBD1. Germline V gene data show CDR1 as LNHNV and CDR2 as YYDKDF (reference sequence). The CDR3 loop spans 14 amino acids. Trimming took 5 bases from V and 7 from J; bases not matched to a gene: 5.

The V and J genes are TRBV21-1 and TRBJ1-4; the table's TRBD1 call for D was not verified on the DNA. TRBV21-1 is flagged as a pseudogene. CDR3 length: 14 residues. The CDR3 spells CASSKGGGNEKLFF. The CDR3 nucleotides are TGTGCCAGCAGCAAAGGGGGCGGTAATGAAAAACTGTTTTTT.

This chain connects TRBV3-1 to TRBJ2-7; 8 bases line up with TRBD1. The closer fit of TRBJ2-5 to the DNA end suggests the J call may be wrong. Germline V gene data show CDR1 as LGHDT and CDR2 as YNNKEL (reference sequence). This CDR3 spans 14 amino acids. CDR3: CASRPAGGGETQYF. DNA of the CDR3: TGTGCCAGCAGGCCGGCAGGGGGCGGAGAGACCCAGTACTTC.

The V call is TRBV6-1, the J call TRBJ1-4; D not certain. V was shortened by 1 base and J by 3 bases, with 12 bases between the two germline ends. The CDR3 is 16 residues long. CDR1 and CDR2 (germline): MNHNS, SASEGT. CDR3 loop: CASSEGVGASNEKLFF. As DNA, the CDR3 is TGTGCCAGCAGTGAAGGCGTGGGTGCATCTAATGAAAAACTGTTTTTT.

Of note for this clonotype: The junction and the germline gene differ at one end; a read error may be behind it. The V call is TRBV7-6, the J call TRBJ2-7, with TRBD2 identical over 11 bases. Germline CDR1 reads SGHVS; CDR2 reads FNYEAQ. The CDR3 loop spans 18 amino acids. CDR3 residues: CASSLPRTSGPSSYGQYF. The CDR3 bases are TGTGCCAGCAGCTTACCAAGGACTAGCGGGCCATCCTCCTACGGGCAGTACTTC.

This clonotype was recorded a few times. The gene calls are TRBV5-1 and TRBJ1-6; D gene uncertain. This CDR3 region has 14 residues. Germline CDR1 is SGHRS and CDR2 is YFSETQ. V was shortened by 4 bases and J by 6 bases, with 11 bases between the two germline ends. CDR3 in amino acids: CASSDKGGNSPLHF. CDR3 nucleotide sequence: TGCGCCAGCAGCGATAAGGGCGGTAATTCACCCCTCCACTTT.

The chain is built from TRBV20-1 and TRBJ1-5, with a possible D match to TRBD1 (5 bases). Germline assignment: CDR1 DFQATT and CDR2 SNEGSKA (reference sequence). V dropped 3 bases and J dropped 7 bases, with 10 bases sitting between them. The CDR3 contains 12 residues. The CDR3 loop is CSASRGEQPQHF. CDR3 DNA: TGCAGTGCTAGTAGAGGGGAGCAGCCCCAGCATTTT.

This clonotype was counted between two and nine times. The chain combines TRBV6-6 with TRBJ2-7, with 9 bases aligning to TRBD1. Trimming at V came to 0 bases and at J to 6 bases, leaving 6 bases not matched to a gene. CDR3 length equals 15 residues. CDR1 is MNHNY and CDR2 is SVGAGI in the germline V gene (reference sequence). The CDR3 spells CASSYSGTGYLEQYF. The CDR3 region has the DNA TGTGCCAGCAGTTACTCCGGGACAGGGTATCTCGAGCAGTACTTC.

The rearrangement links TRBV2 to TRBJ2-1; 9 bases match TRBD2. The CDR3 has 15 residues. Per germline, CDR1 SNHLY and CDR2 FYNNEI. V lost 6 bases, J lost 9 bases, and 12 bases stayed unmatched. DNA for the CDR3: TGTGCCAGCAGCTCGACTAGCGGCGGTTCTGCTGAGCAGTTCTTC. Protein: CASSSTSGGSAEQFF.

Comments on this clonotype: One junction end disagrees with the germline gene, perhaps due to a read error. V and J are TRBV4-1 and TRBJ1-6; maybe TRBD1 (5 bases). The CDR3 has 14 residues. Germline CDR1 and CDR2: MGHRA and YSYEKL. In DNA, the CDR3 is TGCGCCAGCAGCCTTACAGGAATGCATTCACCCCCCCACTTT. It is translated as CASSLTGMHSPPHF.

This chain links TRBV27 with TRBJ2-3; D is uncertain. The CDR3 has 13 amino acids. The V gene lost 9 bases and the J gene lost 11 bases, with 21 bases spanning the gap. Germline lookup yields CDR1 MNHEY and CDR2 SMNVEV (reference sequence). The CDR3 region has the DNA TGTGCCAGGCCCTGGAACAGCGTCGAAGTGCAGTATTTT. This sequence encodes CARPWNSVEVQYF.

This clonotype was counted a few times. The chain couples TRBV28 to TRBJ2-5; D not certain. The CDR3 length is 15 residues. Trimming cost V 5 bases and J 5 bases, with 18 bases left between them. The germline CDR1 and CDR2 sequences are MDHEN and SYDVKM. The CDR3 DNA sequence: TGTGCCAGCAGTCCCCCCGAAGGATCGTTCGAGACCCAGTACTTC. Its translation: CASSPPEGSFETQYF. Complete variable domain (other parts from reference TRBV28 and TRBJ2-5): DVKVTQSSRYLVKRTGEKVFLECVQDMDHENMFWYRQDPGLGLRLIYFSYDVKMKEKGDIPEGYSVSREKKERFSLILESASTNQTSMYLCASSPPEGSFETQYFGPGTRLLVL.

CDR3 in amino acids: CASSSHSGGNTGELFF. The CDR3 DNA is TGTGCCAGCAGCTCCCATAGCGGGGGAAACACCGGGGAGCTGTTTTTT. The rearrangement uses TRBV7-9 and TRBJ2-2, with TRBD2 identical over 9 bases. The J segment lost 2 bases and the V segment lost 4 bases, leaving 5 bases of the junction unmatched. CDR3 length: 16 amino acids. CDR1 is SEHNR and CDR2 is FQNEAQ in the germline V gene (reference sequence).

V is TRBV15 and J is TRBJ1-1; TRBD1 is a possible D gene (6 bases). The germline V gene has CDR1 LNHNV and CDR2 YYDKDF (reference sequence). V was cut by 5 bases and J by 3 bases, with 16 bases left in between. The CDR3 sequence is 15 residues long. CDR3: CATSPGGAGDTEAFF. The DNA for the CDR3 is TGTGCCACCAGCCCCGGGGGGGCTGGGGACACTGAAGCTTTCTTT.

This chain connects TRBV27 to TRBJ2-5; TRBD2 aligns across 14 bases. The CDR3 runs to 16 residues. V trimming: 6 bases; J trimming: 4 bases; junction bases outside the gene matches: 7. Germline assignment: CDR1 MNHEY and CDR2 SMNVEV (reference sequence). CDR3 loop: CASSQRLAGGGETQYF. The CDR3 nucleotides are TGTGCCAGCAGCCAAAGACTAGCGGGAGGGGGAGAGACCCAGTACTTC.

This clonotype has just a few counts. The CDR3: CATSRGLAGRWDTQYF. The DNA for the CDR3 is TGTGCCACCAGCAGAGGGCTAGCGGGAAGATGGGATACGCAGTATTTT. The rearrangement joins TRBV15 to TRBJ2-3; the match to TRBD2 covers 9 bases. The germline V gene encodes CDR1 LNHNV and CDR2 YYDKDF (reference sequence). J lost 6 bases, V lost 1 base, and 8 bases had no gene match. The CDR3 sequence is 16 residues long.

This clonotype was seen a few times. This chain links TRBV5-1 with TRBJ2-3; 7 bases line up with TRBD2. The CDR3 has 18 amino acids. V trimming: 4 bases; J trimming: 8 bases; junction bases outside the gene matches: 22. CDR1 is SGHRS and CDR2 is YFSETQ in the germline V gene. CDR3 coding DNA: TGCGCCAGCAGCCACAATAGGCCCAGGCTAGCGGTCGAAGGTACGCAGTATTTT. Amino acid sequence: CASSHNRPRLAVEGTQYF.